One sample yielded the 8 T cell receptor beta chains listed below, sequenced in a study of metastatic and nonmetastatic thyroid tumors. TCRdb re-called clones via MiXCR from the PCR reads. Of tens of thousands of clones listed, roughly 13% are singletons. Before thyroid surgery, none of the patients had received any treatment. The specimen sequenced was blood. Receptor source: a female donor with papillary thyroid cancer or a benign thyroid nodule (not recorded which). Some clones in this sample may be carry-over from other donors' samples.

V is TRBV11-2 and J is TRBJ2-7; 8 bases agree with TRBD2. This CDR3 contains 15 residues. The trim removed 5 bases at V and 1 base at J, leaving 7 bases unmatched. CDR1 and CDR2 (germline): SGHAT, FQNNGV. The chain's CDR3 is CASSPTSVGSYEQYF. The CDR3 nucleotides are TGTGCCAGCAGCCCGACTAGCGTAGGGTCCTACGAGCAGTACTTC. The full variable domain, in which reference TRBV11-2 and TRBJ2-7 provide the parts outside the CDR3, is EAGVAQSPRYKIIEKRQSVAFWCNPISGHATLYWYQQILGQGPKLLIQFQNNGVVDDSQLPKDRFSAERLKGVDSTLKIQPAKLEDSAVYLCASSPTSVGSYEQYFGPGTRLTVT.

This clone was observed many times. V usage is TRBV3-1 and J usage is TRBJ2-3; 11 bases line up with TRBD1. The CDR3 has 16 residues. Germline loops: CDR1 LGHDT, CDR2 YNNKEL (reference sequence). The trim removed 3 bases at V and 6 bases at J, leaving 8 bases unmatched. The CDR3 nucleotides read TGTGCCAGCAGCCATTACCGGGACAGGGGGTATGATACGCAGTATTTT. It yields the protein CASSHYRDRGYDTQYF.

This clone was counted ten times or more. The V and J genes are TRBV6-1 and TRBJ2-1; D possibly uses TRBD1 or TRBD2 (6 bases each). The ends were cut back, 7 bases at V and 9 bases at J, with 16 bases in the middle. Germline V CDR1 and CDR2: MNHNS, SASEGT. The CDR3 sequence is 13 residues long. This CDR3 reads CASTQWGAGEQFF. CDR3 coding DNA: TGTGCCAGCACCCAGTGGGGGGCCGGTGAGCAGTTCTTC.

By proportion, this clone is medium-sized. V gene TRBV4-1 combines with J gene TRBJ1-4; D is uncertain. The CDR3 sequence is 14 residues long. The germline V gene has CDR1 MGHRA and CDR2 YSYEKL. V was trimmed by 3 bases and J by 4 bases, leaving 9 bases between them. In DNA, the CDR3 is TGCGCCAGCAGCCAGGTTCTCCTTAATGAAAAACTGTTTTTT. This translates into CASSQVLLNEKLFF.

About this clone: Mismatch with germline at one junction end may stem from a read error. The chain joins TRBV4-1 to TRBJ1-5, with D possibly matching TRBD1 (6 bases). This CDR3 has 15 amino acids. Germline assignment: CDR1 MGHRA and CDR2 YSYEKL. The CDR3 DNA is TGCGCCACCAGCCTAGATGGGACAACTAATCAGCCCCAGCATTTT. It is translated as CATSLDGTTNQPQHF.

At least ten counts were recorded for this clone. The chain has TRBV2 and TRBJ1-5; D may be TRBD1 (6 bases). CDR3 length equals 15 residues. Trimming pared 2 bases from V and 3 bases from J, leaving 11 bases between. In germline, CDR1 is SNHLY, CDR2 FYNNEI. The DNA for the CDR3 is TGTGCCAGCAGTGAACGGACAGTCTCCAATCAGCCCCAGCATTTT. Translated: CASSERTVSNQPQHF.

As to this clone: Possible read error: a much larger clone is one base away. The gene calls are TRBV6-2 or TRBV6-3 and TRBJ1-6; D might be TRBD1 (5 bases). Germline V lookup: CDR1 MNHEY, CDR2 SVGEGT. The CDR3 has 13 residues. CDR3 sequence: CAIGGVGNSPPHF. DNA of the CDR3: TGTGCCATCGGGGGGGTAGGTAATTCACCCCCCCACTTT.

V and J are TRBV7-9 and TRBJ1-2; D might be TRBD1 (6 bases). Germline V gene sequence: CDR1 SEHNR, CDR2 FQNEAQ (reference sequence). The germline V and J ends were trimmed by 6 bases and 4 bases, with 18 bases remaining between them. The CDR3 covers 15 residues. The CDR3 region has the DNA TGTGCCAGCAGGGGGGGGATCGGACAGTTCTATGGCTACACCTTC. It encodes CASRGGIGQFYGYTF.